One and the same sample provided the 29 T cell receptor beta chains below, sequenced in a study of cytomegalovirus exposure and HLA in healthy donors. Some clones are missing from TCRdb's copy, which holds only in-frame ones; the method was immunoSEQ multiplex PCR. The sample includes approximately 280,000 clones, approximately 88% of them seen just once. The specimen sequenced was PBMCs. The source is a woman aged 18-35 years in good health and CMV-seronegative.

The chain employs TRBV28 and TRBJ2-1; 10 positions agree with TRBD2. The length of the CDR3 is 15 residues. Germline V gene data show CDR1 as MDHEN and CDR2 as SYDVKM. The V gene end was trimmed by 3 bases and the J gene end by 6 bases; junction bases not matched to a gene: 5. This CDR3 is CASSLQLAGANEQFF. The CDR3 nucleotides are TGTGCCAGCAGTTTGCAGCTAGCGGGAGCCAATGAGCAGTTCTTC.

The J gene is TRBJ2-7, the V gene TRBV7-9; D might be TRBD2 (5 bases). The germline CDR1 and CDR2 sequences are SEHNR and FQNEAQ (reference sequence). The CDR3 runs 14 residues. Between the trimmed V and J ends, which lost 8 bases and 3 bases, there was a span of 17 bases. This CDR3 reads CASLNEGRNYEQYF. Here the CDR3 DNA reads TGTGCCAGCCTCAACGAGGGCCGGAACTACGAGCAGTACTTC.

The gene calls are TRBV5-1 and TRBJ2-3; no firm D call. In germline, CDR1 is SGHRS, CDR2 YFSETQ. Deletions cut 5 bases from V and 0 bases from J, with 13 bases between. The CDR3 runs to 15 residues. CDR3 nucleotide sequence: TGCGCCAGCAGTGGTTCCACCACTAGCACAGATACGCAGTATTTT. Residues: CASSGSTTSTDTQYF.

The chain recombines TRBV9 with TRBJ2-5, with D possibly being TRBD1 (6 bases). The CDR3 contains 14 residues. Germline CDR1 is SGDLS and CDR2 is YYNGEE. V lost 3 bases, J lost 5 bases, and 14 bases lay in between. The CDR3 nucleotides read TGTGCCAGCAGCGCGAACAACAGGGTGGAGACCCAGTACTTC. Translating gives CASSANNRVETQYF.

The rearrangement joins TRBV30 to TRBJ2-7; TRBD2 matches at 9 bases. The CDR3 contains 14 residues. V shed 0 bases, J shed 3 bases, and the junction held 3 bases outside the gene matches. The V gene's germline CDR1 is GTSNPN and CDR2 SVGIG (reference sequence). DNA for the CDR3: TGTGCCTGGAGTGTAGGTAGCGGGAGCTACGAGCAGTACTTC. It yields the protein CAWSVGSGSYEQYF. Combining the CDR3 with reference TRBV30 and TRBJ2-7 gives the whole variable domain SQTIHQWPATLVQPVGSPLSLECTVEGTSNPNLYWYRQAAGRGLQLLFYSVGIGQISSEVPQNLSASRPQDRQFILSSKKLLLSDSGFYLCAWSVGSGSYEQYFGPGTRLTVT.

The chain links TRBV11-2 to TRBJ2-5; 12 nucleotides align to TRBD2. This CDR3 has 15 residues. With 5 bases clipped from V and 3 bases from J, the junction kept 4 bases outside the gene matches. CDR1 is SGHAT and CDR2 is FQNNGV in the germline V gene. CDR3 in amino acids: CASSLGLAGKETQYF. The CDR3 DNA reads TGTGCCAGCAGCCTTGGACTAGCGGGGAAAGAGACCCAGTACTTC.

This clone came up once. V gene TRBV5-4 combines with J gene TRBJ2-7, with D perhaps matching TRBD2 (5 bases). Germline CDR1 SGHNT, CDR2 YYREEE (reference sequence). The length of the CDR3 is 14 residues. Trimming shortened V by 4 bases and J by 7 bases, and 18 bases separated the two germline ends. The CDR3 protein is CASSRDSNGEEQYF. CDR3 nucleotides: TGTGCCAGCAGCCGAGACTCCAACGGGGAGGAGCAGTACTTC. The full variable domain, its missing parts supplied by reference TRBV5-4 and TRBJ2-7, is ETGVTQSPTHLIKTRGQQVTLRCSSQSGHNTVSWYQQALGQGPQFIFQYYREEENGRGNFPPRFSGLQFPNYSSELNVNALELDDSALYLCASSRDSNGEEQYFGPGTRLTVT.

The genes are TRBV13 and TRBJ2-7; TRBD2 matches 14 bases. The CDR3 consists of 17 residues. Germline CDR1 PRHDT, CDR2 FYEKMQ (reference sequence). The V segment lost 5 bases and the J segment 2 bases; nucleotides outside the gene matches: 8. The CDR3 sequence is CASSPGTSGSHTYEQYF. CDR3 nucleotides: TGTGCCAGCAGCCCCGGGACTAGCGGGAGCCATACCTACGAGCAGTACTTC.

To note about this clone: Distinct nucleotide sequences in the sample also encode this CDR3. The chain employs TRBV28 and TRBJ2-7; 10 bases are a match to TRBD1. The CDR3 contains 14 residues. V dropped 5 bases and J dropped 2; count of bases not matched to a gene: 3. Germline V CDR1 and CDR2: MDHEN, SYDVKM. CDR3 nucleotide sequence: TGTGCCAGCAGTACCGGACAGGGGGCCTACGAGCAGTACTTC. As protein: CASSTGQGAYEQYF.

V and J are TRBV7-8 and TRBJ2-7; D is unclear. CDR3 length: 13 residues. CDR1 and CDR2 (germline): SGHVS, FQNEAQ. V was cut by 7 bases and J by 2 bases, with 12 bases left in between. As DNA, the CDR3 is TGTGCCAGCACCCAGGCACGAACCTACGAGCAGTACTTC. It encodes CASTQARTYEQYF. Supplemented by reference TRBV7-8 and TRBJ2-7, the full variable domain reads GAGVSQSPRYKVAKRGQDVALRCDPISGHVSLFWYQQALGQGPEFLTYFQNEAQLDKSGLPSDRFFAERPEGSVSTLKIQRTQQEDSAVYLCASTQARTYEQYFGPGTRLTVT.

This clone came up once. V is TRBV28 and J is TRBJ1-1; 10 nucleotides align to TRBD1. This CDR3 is 14 amino acids long. The J segment lost 5 bases and the V segment lost 6 bases, leaving 6 bases of the junction unmatched. Germline V gives CDR1 MDHEN, CDR2 SYDVKM. CDR3 residues: CASSQPGQGTEAFF. CDR3 DNA sequence: TGTGCCAGCAGCCAGCCGGGACAGGGGACTGAAGCTTTCTTT.

The chain employs TRBV6-4 and TRBJ2-7; tentative D call: TRBD1 (5 bases). The CDR3 loop spans 15 amino acids. Between the trimmed V and J ends, which lost 2 bases and 2 bases, there was a span of 13 bases. CDR1 and CDR2 (germline): MRHNA, SNTAGT. This CDR3 reads CASSDQGDGPYEQYF. CDR3 nucleotide sequence: TGTGCCAGCAGTGACCAGGGTGACGGGCCCTACGAGCAGTACTTC.

The CDR3 nucleotides are TGTGCCAGCAGTACAGGGAGTAGGTCCTACAATGAGCAGTTCTTC. The encoded protein is CASSTGSRSYNEQFF. The chain links TRBV11-2 to TRBJ2-1, with a tentative D call TRBD1 (6 bases). Germline V gene sequence: CDR1 SGHAT, CDR2 FQNNGV. The CDR3 length is 15 residues. Trimming left V 6 bases short and J 1 base short, with 13 bases between.

The rearrangement links TRBV6-1 to TRBJ1-2; 7 nucleotides align to TRBD1. The junction had 10 bases not matched to a gene; V was cut back by 10 bases and J by 5 bases. The CDR3 length is 13 residues. CDR1 and CDR2 (germline): MNHNS, SASEGT. The CDR3 here is CATRTGGQYGYTF. As DNA, the CDR3 is TGTGCCACCCGGACCGGGGGACAGTATGGCTACACCTTC.

The chain joins TRBV11-2 to TRBJ2-7; 7 positions match TRBD2. V gave up 3 bases and J gave up 6 bases; unmatched junction bases: 8. The CDR3 is made up of 14 amino acids. CDR1 is SGHAT and CDR2 is FQNNGV in the germline V gene. DNA of the CDR3: TGTGCCAGCAGCTTTTTAGCGGGTGAGGGCGAGCAGTACTTC. Translated, it gives CASSFLAGEGEQYF.

This chain links TRBV7-9 with TRBJ2-1; the D is unclear. The CDR3 consists of 15 residues. Germline-derived CDR1 and CDR2 are SEHNR and FQNEAQ (reference sequence). V lost 2 bases and J lost 6, with 14 bases in between. CDR3 region: CASSLTPGHTNEQFF. CDR3 DNA: TGTGCCAGCAGCTTAACACCGGGTCACACCAATGAGCAGTTCTTC.

The chain recombines TRBV9 with TRBJ2-7; 7 bases line up with TRBD2. The CDR3 loop spans 15 amino acids. Germline CDR1 and CDR2: SGDLS and YYNGEE. The J segment lost 0 bases and the V segment lost 3 bases, leaving 6 bases of the junction unmatched. The CDR3 bases are TGTGCCAGCAGCGACGACACTAGCGCCTCCTACGAGCAGTACTTC. Its protein product is CASSDDTSASYEQYF.

CDR3 amino acids: CASSPSLGGSTDTQYF. The DNA of the CDR3 is TGTGCCAGCAGTCCCTCGTTAGGGGGCTCAACAGATACGCAGTATTTT. The chain employs TRBV28 and TRBJ2-3; 7 positions agree with TRBD1. V lost 5 bases and J lost 3; bases outside the gene matches: 11. In germline, CDR1 is MDHEN, CDR2 SYDVKM. The CDR3 is made up of 16 amino acids.

V usage is TRBV28 and J usage is TRBJ1-2, with TRBD1 as a possible D gene (6 bases). Trimming left V 5 bases short and J 8 bases short, with 12 bases between. The CDR3 is 12 residues long. In germline, CDR1 is MDHEN, CDR2 SYDVKM. CDR3 residues: CASSEQGVGYTF. In DNA, the CDR3 is TGTGCCAGCAGTGAACAGGGCGTCGGCTACACCTTC.

The V call is TRBV7-2, the J call TRBJ2-5, with a weak D call TRBD2 (5 bases). V was clipped by 5 bases and J by 7 bases, with 14 bases between them. Germline lookup yields CDR1 SGHTA and CDR2 FQGNSA. The CDR3 runs to 13 residues. Written as DNA, the CDR3 is TGTGCCAGCAGCGCGGGCCTCGCCGGGACCCAGTACTTC. Amino acid sequence: CASSAGLAGTQYF.

The chain's CDR3 is CASSSSRDIYNYGYTF. CDR3 coding DNA: TGTGCCAGCAGTTCCTCCCGGGACATCTATAACTATGGCTACACCTTC. This chain joins TRBV6-5 and TRBJ1-2; D perhaps matches TRBD1 (6 bases). CDR1 and CDR2 (germline): MNHEY, SVGAGI. Deletions cut 4 bases from V and 1 base from J, with 16 bases between. The CDR3 is made up of 16 amino acids.

J is TRBJ2-2 and V is TRBV25-1; D might be TRBD2 (6 bases). The V gene's germline CDR1 is MGHDK and CDR2 SYGVNS. CDR3 length equals 13 residues. The V end lost 3 bases, the J end lost 7 bases, and 9 bases lay between the germline ends. The CDR3 nucleotides read TGTGCCAGCAGTGAGCGGGAAGGCGGGGAGCTGTTTTTT. It yields the protein CASSEREGGELFF.

The CDR3 here is CASSPSLTGRSPLHF. The CDR3 DNA reads as TGTGCCAGCAGCCCGAGTTTGACAGGCCGATCACCCCTCCACTTT. The genes are TRBV28 and TRBJ1-6, with TRBD1 as a possible D gene (6 bases). Trimming took off 6 bases at V and 10 bases at J, with 19 bases between the two ends. Germline V gene sequence: CDR1 MDHEN, CDR2 SYDVKM. This CDR3 region has 15 residues.

The chain employs TRBV7-3 and TRBJ1-3; D uncertain. Germline V gene sequence: CDR1 SGHTA, CDR2 FQGTGA. V lost 4 bases and J 1 base, leaving 5 bases between the germline ends. The CDR3 is made up of 13 amino acids. This CDR3 reads CASSYQSGNTIYF. In nucleotides, the CDR3 is TGTGCCAGCAGCTATCAATCTGGAAACACCATATATTTT.

This clone was seen only once. This rearrangement joins TRBV18 to TRBJ2-3; tentatively, D is TRBD2 (6 bases). V was shortened by 3 bases and J by 0 bases, with 13 bases between the two germline ends. This CDR3 contains 16 residues. Germline V lookup: CDR1 KGHSH, CDR2 LQKENI. This CDR3 reads CASSPRDSPSTDTQYF. The CDR3 region has the DNA TGTGCCAGCTCACCTAGGGACTCCCCGAGCACAGATACGCAGTATTTT.

The CDR3 region has the DNA TGTGCCAGCAGTTCCACTAGCGGGAGCGGGAATGAGCAGTTCTTC. It codes for CASSSTSGSGNEQFF. V gene TRBV11-2 combines with J gene TRBJ2-1; 11 bases agree with TRBD2. The trim removed 6 bases at V and 7 bases at J, leaving 8 bases unmatched. The CDR3 has 15 residues. Germline CDR1 and CDR2: SGHAT and FQNNGV.

The rearrangement joins TRBV7-2 to TRBJ2-7, with D unclear. The V and J ends lost 4 bases and 4 bases respectively, with 5 bases between them. Germline-derived CDR1 and CDR2 are SGHTA and FQGNSA. CDR3 length equals 11 residues. The DNA of the CDR3 is TGTGCCAGCAGCTCTTTATACGAGCAGTACTTC. It encodes CASSSLYEQYF.

The chain carries TRBV27 and TRBJ2-1, with 10 positions matching TRBD2. Germline CDR1 MNHEY, CDR2 SMNVEV (reference sequence). The CDR3 totals 18 residues. V lost 9 bases to trimming and J lost 5 bases; unmatched junction nucleotides: 19. This CDR3 reads CASQFSSGRSRANNEQFF. The DNA for the CDR3 is TGTGCCAGTCAATTTTCTAGCGGGAGATCCCGTGCCAACAATGAGCAGTTCTTC.

The chain is built from TRBV5-4 and TRBJ2-7; D remains unclear. CDR3 length equals 11 residues. Trimming removed 0 bases from V and 5 bases from J, with 3 bases in between. Looked up from germline, CDR1 is SGHNT and CDR2 is YYREEE (reference sequence). The CDR3 loop reads CASSLAHEQYF. Here the CDR3 DNA reads TGTGCCAGCAGCTTGGCTCACGAGCAGTACTTC.